The 8 T cell receptor beta chains in this list originate from one sample, sequenced in a study of breast tumors, draining lymph nodes, adjacent tissues. Breast cancer patients provided tissue from their axillary draining lymph nodes. TCRdb reanalysed the multiplex PCR reads using MiXCR and keeps one entry per CDR3 protein. The data hold roughly 130,000 distinct CDR3 sequences, with approximately 32% observed a single time. Sequencing was carried out using axillary lymph node tissue. The origin of the receptors is a female donor with breast cancer. Some clones in this sample may be carry-over from other donors' samples.

This clonotype was counted ten times or more. This chain links TRBV5-1 with TRBJ2-1; D may match TRBD1 or TRBD2 (5 bases each). Germline assignment: CDR1 SGHRS and CDR2 YFSETQ. The CDR3 has 15 residues. The V end lost 4 bases, the J end lost 7 bases, and 18 bases lay between the germline ends. CDR3 DNA sequence: TGCGCCAGCAGCCGGGACGGGTCCACTCGGAATGAGCAGTTCTTC. It encodes CASSRDGSTRNEQFF.

This clonotype was picked up many times. Relative to the germline gene, one junction end is altered; a read error may explain this. V is TRBV7-7 and J is TRBJ2-6, with D perhaps being TRBD1 or TRBD2 (7 bases each). CDR3 size: 19 residues. CDR1 is SSHAT and CDR2 is FNYEAQ in the germline V gene (reference sequence). The CDR3 nucleotides read TGTGCTAGCAGCTTCTACCGACAGGGAGGGGCCTCTGGGCCCAACGTCCTGACTTTC. This codes for CASSFYRQGGASGPNVLTF.

This clonotype was observed at least ten times. The chain employs TRBV5-1 and TRBJ1-2, with TRBD1 matching over 10 bases. The J segment lost 8 bases and the V segment lost 4 bases, leaving 11 bases of the junction unmatched. The CDR3 has 15 amino acids. CDR1 is SGHRS, CDR2 YFSETQ, per germline. The CDR3 loop reads CASSTTGTGVEGYTF. The CDR3 DNA reads as TGCGCCAGCAGCACTACCGGGACAGGGGTGGAAGGCTACACCTTC.

This clonotype was picked up many times. DNA for the CDR3: TGTGCCAGCAGTCCACGGGGTAGGGATGCGAACGAGCAGTACTTC. As protein: CASSPRGRDANEQYF. The chain uses TRBV27 and TRBJ2-7; D perhaps matches TRBD2 (5 bases). V lost 5 bases to trimming and J lost 5 bases, with 19 bases between them. This CDR3 region has 15 residues. The germline V gene encodes CDR1 MNHEY and CDR2 SMNVEV (reference sequence).

This clonotype was found many times. The chain combines TRBV30 with TRBJ1-3; D is unresolved. The CDR3 covers 16 residues. Trimming stripped 0 bases from V and 3 bases from J, with 15 bases between. Germline values: CDR1 GTSNPN, CDR2 SVGIG (reference sequence). The CDR3 nucleotides read TGTGCCTGGAGTGTAGTGTTGGGCGGGCTTGGAAACACCATATATTTT. Translated: CAWSVVLGGLGNTIYF.

This clonotype came up many times. The CDR3 DNA reads as TGTGCCACCAGTCTAGGGGAGACCCAGTACTTC. This encodes CATSLGETQYF. The chain has TRBV24-1 and TRBJ2-5; D unresolved. The V gene's germline CDR1 is KGHDR and CDR2 SFDVKD. With 6 bases removed from V and 5 bases from J, the gap between germline ends came to 6 bases. This CDR3 has 11 residues.

This clonotype was found many times. The CDR3 region has the DNA TGTGCCAGCTGTACAGGGACGACTGGGGCCAACGTCCTGACTTTC. This gives the protein CASCTGTTGANVLTF. The gene calls are TRBV27 and TRBJ2-6; D is perhaps TRBD1 (6 bases). The CDR3 length is 15 residues. Trimming took off 8 bases at V and 2 bases at J, with 13 bases between the two ends. Germline V gene lookup returns CDR1 MNHEY and CDR2 SMNVEV (reference sequence).

This clonotype was observed a handful of times. Sequence at one end of the junction differs from germline and may be a read error. V and J are TRBV5-1 and TRBJ2-5; no reliable D call. Germline CDR1 is SGHRS and CDR2 is YFSETQ. The CDR3 runs to 14 residues. CDR3 loop: CASSPSILQDTQYF. CDR3 nucleotide sequence: TGCGCCAGCAGCCCTAGTATCCTCCAAGACACCCAGTACTTC.